This entry lists 3 T cell receptor beta chains sequenced from one sample in a study of T cell repertoires in cytomegalovirus infection. No antigen has been assigned to these receptors. TCRdb re-analysed the reads in MiXCR, keeping a single row per CDR3 protein. The repertoire holds under 200,000 distinct CDR3 sequences, with less than 25% as singletons. This sample comprised CD8+ T cells from cultured PBMCs, obtained from culture after CMV antigen stimulation. These receptor sequences come from a human donor in good health (CMV status not recorded). Some clones in this sample may be carry-over from other donors' samples.

In its sample, this clonotype was seen many times. The chain has TRBV6-4 and TRBJ2-2; D is possibly TRBD1 (6 bases). V dropped 0 bases and J dropped 5 bases, with 13 bases sitting between them. Germline assignment: CDR1 MRHNA and CDR2 SNTAGT. The CDR3 consists of 16 residues. Here the CDR3 DNA reads TGTGCCAGCAGTGACTCCGAACAGGGAGATACCGGGGAGCTGTTTTTT. Its protein product is CASSDSEQGDTGELFF.

The chain is built from TRBV27 and TRBJ2-1; D might be TRBD2 (6 bases). Trimming shortened V by 0 bases and J by 10 bases, and 19 bases separated the two germline ends. The V gene's germline CDR1 is MNHEY and CDR2 SMNVEV (reference sequence). The CDR3 extends over 16 amino acids. CDR3 in amino acids: CASSLSEQILRGEQFF. CDR3 in DNA: TGTGCCAGCAGTTTATCCGAACAGATTCTTCGGGGGGAGCAGTTCTTC.

CDR3: CASSLGMLGQEGYTF. CDR3 DNA sequence: TGTGCCAGCAGTTTGGGGATGCTAGGTCAGGAGGGCTACACCTTC. The chain recombines TRBV28 with TRBJ1-2; D remains ambiguous. Per germline, CDR1 MDHEN and CDR2 SYDVKM. The CDR3 is 15 residues long. V lost 3 bases, J lost 8 bases, and 19 bases lay in between.